These 28 T cell receptor beta chains originate from one sample sequenced in a study of blood T cells in healthy people across ages. Alongside a J-beta primer mix, a sample-barcoded 5' primer served in a second PCR lasting roughly 7 to 12 cycles. MiXCR was run by TCRdb on the 5' RACE reads, yielding one entry per CDR3 protein. The table includes 1,500,000 or so distinct CDR3 sequences, less than 45% detected once. The sequencing input was blood. The receptors shown here come from a woman between 18 and 29 years old in good health.

This chain uses TRBV11-2 with TRBJ2-5, with 9 bases lining up with TRBD1. V shed 5 bases and J 11 bases; nucleotides not matched to a gene: 15. Germline lookup yields CDR1 SGHAT and CDR2 FQNNGV. CDR3 length: 15 amino acids. The CDR3 region is CASSPTGTGWVEQYF. The CDR3 region has the DNA TGTGCCAGCAGCCCAACCGGGACAGGGTGGGTGGAGCAGTACTTC.

J is TRBJ2-7 and V is TRBV21-1. TRBV21-1 is a known pseudogene. The CDR3 is 10 residues long. The DNA for the CDR3 is TGTCCTCTAGAGTCCTACGAGCAGTACTTC. This encodes CPLESYEQYF.

V gene TRBV12-3 or TRBV12-4 combines with J gene TRBJ1-5, with 7 positions matching TRBD1. V lost 7 bases and J lost 0; bases outside the gene matches: 12. The CDR3 extends over 17 amino acids. The CDR3 spells CASTRQGGFYSNQPQHF. The CDR3 region has the DNA TGTGCCAGCACGAGGCAAGGGGGCTTTTATAGCAATCAGCCCCAGCATTTT.

The chain uses TRBV12-5 and TRBJ1-1; tentative D call: TRBD1 (5 bases). The germline V gene encodes CDR1 LGHNT and CDR2 FRNRAP. The length of the CDR3 is 13 residues. V was pared by 4 bases and J by 1 base, with 7 bases between. The CDR3 protein is CASGSGGNTEAFF. The CDR3 DNA reads as TGTGCTAGTGGTTCCGGGGGGAACACTGAAGCTTTCTTT.

This clonotype came up a few times. The rearrangement uses TRBV18 and TRBJ2-3; D not certain. The V gene lost 10 bases and the J gene lost 1 base, with 12 bases spanning the gap. Germline V gives CDR1 KGHSH, CDR2 LQKENI. The CDR3 totals 13 residues. As DNA, the CDR3 is TGTGCCACCAACTACCTAGGCACAGATACGCAGTATTTT. Protein: CATNYLGTDTQYF. The whole variable domain, remainder taken from reference TRBV18 and TRBJ2-3, is NAGVMQNPRHLVRRRGQEARLRCSPMKGHSHVYWYRQLPEEGLKFMVYLQKENIIDESGMPKERFSAEFPKEGPSILRIQQVVRGDSAAYFCATNYLGTDTQYFGPGTRLTVL.

V is TRBV3-1 and J is TRBJ1-1; 8 positions match TRBD1. The germline V gene has CDR1 LGHDT and CDR2 YNNKEL (reference sequence). This CDR3 comprises 16 residues. The V and J ends lost 2 bases and 1 base, in that order; junction bases with no gene match: 6. The CDR3 DNA reads TGTGCCAGCAGCCAACGCGGACAGGGTCCGAACACTGAAGCTTTCTTT. It translates to CASSQRGQGPNTEAFF.

J is TRBJ1-2 and V is TRBV29-1; possibly TRBD1 for D (5 bases). CDR1 and CDR2 (germline): SQVTM, ANQGSEA. This CDR3 has 15 residues. V was shortened by 8 bases and J by 2 bases, with 21 bases between the two germline ends. CDR3: CSPCLEPTVNYGYTF. CDR3 sequence (DNA): TGCAGCCCGTGTCTGGAGCCGACAGTGAACTATGGCTACACCTTC. Full variable domain (outside the CDR3, taken from reference TRBV29-1 and TRBJ1-2): SAVISQKPSRDICQRGTSLTIQCQVDSQVTMMFWYRQQPGQSLTLIATANQGSEATYESGFVIDKFPISRPNLTFSTLTVSNMSPEDSSIYLCSPCLEPTVNYGYTFGSGTRLTVV.

The V gene is TRBV7-2, the J gene TRBJ1-2; TRBD1 might be the D (5 bases). The CDR3 has 13 residues. Trimming stripped 3 bases from V and 7 bases from J, with 12 bases between. Germline V gene data show CDR1 as SGHTA and CDR2 as FQGNSA. In nucleotides, the CDR3 is TGTGCCAGCAGCTTGGGGCAGAGTTTTGGCTACACCTTC. It codes for CASSLGQSFGYTF.

The chain joins TRBV20-1 to TRBJ2-2, with D perhaps matching TRBD1 (6 bases). V dropped 3 bases and J dropped 1 base, with 15 bases sitting between them. From germline, CDR1 is DFQATT and CDR2 SNEGSKA (reference sequence). This CDR3 is 16 amino acids long. The CDR3 nucleotides are TGCAGTGCTAGGACCCCCAGGGGCCTGAACACCGGGGAGCTGTTTTTT. This translates into CSARTPRGLNTGELFF.

The CDR3 DNA follows: TGCGCCAGCAGCCCAGAGGGGGGGACCCAGCCCCAGCATTTT. It specifies CASSPEGGTQPQHF. The chain joins TRBV5-1 to TRBJ1-5; the D gene is possibly TRBD1 (6 bases). Germline V gene lookup returns CDR1 SGHRS and CDR2 YFSETQ. The CDR3 runs 14 residues. V gave up 4 bases and J gave up 7 bases, with 15 bases separating them.

The chain is built from TRBV7-2 and TRBJ2-3; 11 positions agree with TRBD2. The CDR3 runs 17 residues. Trimming cost V 6 bases and J 0 bases; bases outside gene matches: 8. The germline V gene has CDR1 SGHTA and CDR2 FQGNSA. The CDR3 DNA sequence: TGTGCCAGCAGAACCGGGACTAGCGGCCCTAGCACAGATACGCAGTATTTT. The encoded protein is CASRTGTSGPSTDTQYF.

This chain joins TRBV7-2 and TRBJ2-4; perhaps TRBD1 as D (6 bases). Deletions cut 4 bases from V and 9 bases from J, with 25 bases between. The CDR3 extends over 17 amino acids. Germline-derived CDR1 and CDR2 are SGHTA and FQGNSA. CDR3 DNA: TGTGCCAGCAGCTACCGGGACACATCTTCTAGCCGGAGCATTCAGTACTTC. It encodes CASSYRDTSSSRSIQYF.

The rearrangement links TRBV9 to TRBJ1-1, with D perhaps TRBD1 (6 bases). Per the germline V gene, CDR1 is SGDLS and CDR2 is YYNGEE. The CDR3 consists of 14 residues. V was cut by 0 bases and J by 4 bases, with 10 bases left in between. The CDR3 DNA is TGTGCCAGCAGCGTAGTGGGGGCGAGCACTGAAGCTTTCTTT. This gives the protein CASSVVGASTEAFF.

The chain couples TRBV6-5 to TRBJ2-1; the match to TRBD2 covers 12 bases. Judging by the DNA end, TRBJ2-7 fits better; the J call may be wrong. This CDR3 is 16 amino acids long. The germline V gene has CDR1 MNHEY and CDR2 SVGAGI. The CDR3 loop is CASSFLTSGGYNEQYF. For the CDR3, the DNA is TGTGCCAGCAGTTTCCTGACTAGCGGGGGCTACAATGAGCAGTACTTC.

This chain joins TRBV5-1 and TRBJ2-7, with 7 bases that match TRBD2. Near its end, the DNA agrees better with TRBJ2-5, so the J call may be wrong. CDR3 size: 15 residues. Looked up from germline, CDR1 is SGHRS and CDR2 is YFSETQ. The CDR3 nucleotides read TGCGCCAGCAGCCCATGGCGGGGGTCAGGCGAGACCCAGTACTTC. Translated, it gives CASSPWRGSGETQYF.

The chain combines TRBV29-1 with TRBJ1-1, with D uncertain. CDR3 length: 13 amino acids. V was shortened by 0 bases and J by 5 bases, with 10 bases between the two germline ends. CDR1 SQVTM and CDR2 ANQGSEA come from the germline V gene. The CDR3 DNA is TGCAGCGTTGAAGAGGCGGCGGGTACTGAAGCTTTCTTT. This sequence encodes CSVEEAAGTEAFF. The full variable domain, with the rest looked up from reference TRBV29-1 and TRBJ1-1, is SAVISQKPSRDICQRGTSLTIQCQVDSQVTMMFWYRQQPGQSLTLIATANQGSEATYESGFVIDKFPISRPNLTFSTLTVSNMSPEDSSIYLCSVEEAAGTEAFFGQGTRLTVV.

This clonotype was seen a few times. This chain links TRBV6-6 with TRBJ1-5, with a tentative D call TRBD1 (6 bases). Germline V gene data show CDR1 as MNHNY and CDR2 as SVGAGI (reference sequence). This CDR3 is 13 amino acids long. V was pared by 11 bases and J by 3 bases, with 14 bases between. Written as DNA, the CDR3 is TGTGCCTTGAGGGGGTCGGACAATCAGCCCCAGCATTTT. Encoded protein: CALRGSDNQPQHF.

The rearrangement joins TRBV11-1 to TRBJ2-3, with 10 bases matching TRBD2. Per germline, CDR1 SGHAT and CDR2 FQDESV (reference sequence). J was trimmed by 4 bases and V by 2 bases; bases with no gene match: 6. The CDR3 totals 16 residues. The CDR3 nucleotides read TGTGCCAGCAGCTTATGGTCTAGCGGGAGTCCAGATACGCAGTATTTT. This gives the protein CASSLWSSGSPDTQYF.

This sequence joins TRBV12-3 or TRBV12-4 and TRBJ1-1; no clear D gene. V dropped 1 base and J dropped 4 bases, with 10 bases sitting between them. The CDR3 sequence is 14 residues long. The CDR3 spells CASSLDGVGTEAFF. CDR3 nucleotides: TGTGCCAGCAGTTTAGACGGCGTGGGCACTGAAGCTTTCTTT.

The chain uses TRBV2 and TRBJ1-2; D perhaps matches TRBD1 (6 bases). The CDR3 is made up of 12 amino acids. Trimming shortened V by 6 bases and J by 7 bases, and 12 bases separated the two germline ends. Germline-derived CDR1 and CDR2 are SNHLY and FYNNEI. CDR3 DNA sequence: TGTGCCAGCAGCGGATACAGGGCTGGCTACACCTTC. Translation gives CASSGYRAGYTF.

The V gene is TRBV20-1, the J gene TRBJ1-2; D unclear. Germline assignment: CDR1 DFQATT and CDR2 SNEGSKA (reference sequence). Trimming took 1 base from V and 2 from J, leaving 11 bases between them. The CDR3 covers 14 residues. CDR3 sequence: CSARAAETNYGYTF. CDR3 nucleotide sequence: TGCAGTGCTAGAGCGGCGGAAACGAACTATGGCTACACCTTC.

The V call is TRBV25-1, the J call TRBJ2-7; D may be TRBD1 or TRBD2 (6 bases each). CDR1 MGHDK and CDR2 SYGVNS come from the germline V gene. The CDR3 is made up of 13 amino acids. V lost 6 bases and J 12 bases, leaving 21 bases between the germline ends. In DNA form, the CDR3 reads TGTGCCAGCAGGACTTCACAGGGTCCGGGGGTGTACTTC. It translates to CASRTSQGPGVYF.

This rearrangement joins TRBV10-3 to TRBJ2-3; 14 bases line up with TRBD2. Trimming took 10 bases from V and 4 from J; bases not matched to a gene: 7. The germline V gene has CDR1 ENHRY and CDR2 SYGVKD. The CDR3 covers 15 residues. The CDR3 reads CATMGLAGVPDTQYF. The DNA for the CDR3 is TGTGCCACCATGGGACTAGCGGGAGTGCCAGATACGCAGTATTTT.

The V gene is TRBV30, the J gene TRBJ1-2; 7 bases are a match to TRBD1. Germline lookup yields CDR1 GTSNPN and CDR2 SVGIG (reference sequence). The CDR3 sequence is 14 residues long. J was trimmed by 8 bases and V by 4 bases; bases with no gene match: 13. The CDR3 sequence is CAWTIITGVWGYTF. The DNA for the CDR3 is TGTGCCTGGACCATCATTACAGGGGTTTGGGGCTACACCTTC.

V is TRBV11-3 and J is TRBJ2-1, with TRBD2 matching 9 bases. V lost 0 bases to trimming and J lost 7 bases; unmatched junction nucleotides: 4. The CDR3 spans 15 residues. Germline CDR1 is SGHNT and CDR2 is YENEEA. CDR3 bases: TGTGCCAGCAGCTTAGATGCGGCGGGGGGGAATGAGCAGTTCTTC. This codes for CASSLDAAGGNEQFF.

This clonotype appeared a few times. V usage is TRBV5-1 and J usage is TRBJ2-6; perhaps TRBD1 as D (6 bases). The CDR3 extends over 15 amino acids. V lost 5 bases, J lost 4 bases, and 13 bases lay in between. The germline gives CDR1 SGHRS, CDR2 YFSETQ. CDR3 bases: TGCGCCAGCAGTAACACAGGGTCGGGGGCCAACGTCCTGACTTTC. Its protein product is CASSNTGSGANVLTF.

This clonotype was counted only a few times. The gene calls are TRBV27 and TRBJ2-5, with a tentative D call TRBD2 (6 bases). The V end lost 2 bases, the J end lost 4 bases, and 14 bases lay between the germline ends. In germline, CDR1 is MNHEY, CDR2 SMNVEV (reference sequence). There are 15 residues in the CDR3. CDR3 amino acids: CASSLTWRVLETQYF. DNA for the CDR3: TGTGCCAGCAGTTTAACGTGGAGGGTCTTAGAGACCCAGTACTTC.

On this clonotype itself: This may stem from a read error, because a much larger clone lies one nucleotide away. The CDR3 spells CASSRDSNEQYF. CDR3 nucleotide sequence: TGTGCCAGCAGTCGGGACAGCAACGAGCAGTACTTC. The chain is built from TRBV12-3 or TRBV12-4 and TRBJ2-5; 7 positions agree with TRBD1. The J call may not be correct, given that the DNA end is closer to TRBJ2-7. This CDR3 is built from 12 residues.